This TCR beta chain emerged from a study of blood T cell repertoires in COVID-19. CDR1 and CDR2 from the germline V gene are MNHEY and SVGEGT. This CDR3 is built from 15 residues. V was shortened by 6 bases and J by 6 bases, with 21 bases between the two germline ends. Produced via immunoSEQ multiplex PCR; TCRdb's table is partial and in-frame only. The sample includes 150,000 to 200,000 clones, around 85% of them seen just once. The J gene is TRBJ2-7, the V gene TRBV6-2 or TRBV6-3; D may be TRBD1 (5 bases). This clonotype was obtained from a human donor with acute or convalescent COVID-19. The donor label of this sample is uncertain. The specimen was peripheral blood. In DNA, the CDR3 is TGTGCCAGCAGCCACCCCCCGGCAGGGTACGGCGAGCAGTACTTC. Residues: CASSHPPAGYGEQYF.